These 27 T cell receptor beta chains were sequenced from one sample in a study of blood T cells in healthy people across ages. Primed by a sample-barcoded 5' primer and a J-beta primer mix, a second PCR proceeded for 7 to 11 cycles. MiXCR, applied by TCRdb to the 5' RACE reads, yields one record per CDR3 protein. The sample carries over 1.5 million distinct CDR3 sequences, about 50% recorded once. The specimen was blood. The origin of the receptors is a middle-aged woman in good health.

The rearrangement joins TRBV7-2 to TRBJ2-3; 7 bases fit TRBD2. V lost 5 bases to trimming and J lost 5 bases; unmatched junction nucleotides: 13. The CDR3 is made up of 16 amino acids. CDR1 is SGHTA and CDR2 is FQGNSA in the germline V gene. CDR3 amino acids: CASSIGGGTPLDTQYF. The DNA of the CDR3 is TGTGCCAGCAGCATAGGCGGGGGTACTCCCCTAGATACGCAGTATTTT.

The CDR3 DNA follows: TGTGCCAGCCGCCCAGGTGGTAGCGGGGGATACGAGCAGTACTTC. Amino acids: CASRPGGSGGYEQYF. The chain employs TRBV6-2 or TRBV6-3 and TRBJ2-5; 9 bases agree with TRBD2. The assigned J gene may be wrong: the sequence end matches TRBJ2-7 better. The CDR3 covers 15 residues. Per germline, CDR1 MNHEY and CDR2 SVGEGT.

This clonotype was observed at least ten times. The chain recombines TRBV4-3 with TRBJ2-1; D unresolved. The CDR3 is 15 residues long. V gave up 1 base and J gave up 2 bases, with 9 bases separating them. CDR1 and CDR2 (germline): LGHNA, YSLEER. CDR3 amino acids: CASSQGGSPYNEQFF. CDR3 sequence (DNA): TGCGCCAGCAGCCAAGGGGGTAGCCCCTACAATGAGCAGTTCTTC.

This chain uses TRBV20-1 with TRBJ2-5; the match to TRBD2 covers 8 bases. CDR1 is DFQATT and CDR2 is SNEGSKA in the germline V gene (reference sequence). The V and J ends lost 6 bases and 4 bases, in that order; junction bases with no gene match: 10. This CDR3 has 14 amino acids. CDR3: CSASSGGTPETQYF. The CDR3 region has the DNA TGCAGTGCATCAAGCGGGGGCACTCCAGAGACCCAGTACTTC.

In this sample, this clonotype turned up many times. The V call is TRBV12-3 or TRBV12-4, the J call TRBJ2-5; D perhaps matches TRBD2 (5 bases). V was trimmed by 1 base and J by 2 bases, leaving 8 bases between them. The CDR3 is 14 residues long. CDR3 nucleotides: TGTGCCAGCAGTTTAGACGGGAAGCAAGAGACCCAGTACTTC. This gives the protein CASSLDGKQETQYF.

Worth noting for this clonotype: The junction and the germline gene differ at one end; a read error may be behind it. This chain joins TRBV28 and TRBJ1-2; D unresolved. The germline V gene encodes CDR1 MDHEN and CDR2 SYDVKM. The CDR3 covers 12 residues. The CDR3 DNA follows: TGTGCCAGTAGTTTATCGAGGGTTGGCTACACCTTC. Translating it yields CASSLSRVGYTF.

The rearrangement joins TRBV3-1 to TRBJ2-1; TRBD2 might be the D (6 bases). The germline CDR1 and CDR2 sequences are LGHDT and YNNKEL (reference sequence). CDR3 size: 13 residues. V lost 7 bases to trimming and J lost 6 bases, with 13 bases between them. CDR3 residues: CASINYGGNEQFF. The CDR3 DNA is TGTGCCAGCATCAATTACGGGGGCAATGAGCAGTTCTTC.

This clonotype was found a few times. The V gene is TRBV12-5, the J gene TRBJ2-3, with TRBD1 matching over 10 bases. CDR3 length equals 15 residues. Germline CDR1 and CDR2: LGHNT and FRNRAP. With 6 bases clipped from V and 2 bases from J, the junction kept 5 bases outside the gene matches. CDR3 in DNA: TGTGCTAGTGGGCACGGGACAGGGGCCACAGATACGCAGTATTTT. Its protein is CASGHGTGATDTQYF.

CDR3 DNA sequence: TGCGCCAGCAGCCAAGATCCGGGGGACAGGGCTGACGGGGCCAACGTCCTGACTTTC. It yields the protein CASSQDPGDRADGANVLTF. This sequence joins TRBV4-1 and TRBJ2-6; TRBD1 aligns across 9 bases. From germline, CDR1 is MGHRA and CDR2 YSYEKL. The V and J ends lost 0 bases and 4 bases, in that order; junction bases with no gene match: 10. The CDR3 extends over 19 amino acids.

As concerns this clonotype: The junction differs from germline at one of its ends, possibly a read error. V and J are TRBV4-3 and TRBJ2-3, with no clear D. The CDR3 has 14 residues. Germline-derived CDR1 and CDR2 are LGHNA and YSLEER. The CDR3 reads CAGSRSISTDTQYF. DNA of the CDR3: TGCGCCGGCAGCCGATCGATTAGCACAGATACGCAGTATTTT.

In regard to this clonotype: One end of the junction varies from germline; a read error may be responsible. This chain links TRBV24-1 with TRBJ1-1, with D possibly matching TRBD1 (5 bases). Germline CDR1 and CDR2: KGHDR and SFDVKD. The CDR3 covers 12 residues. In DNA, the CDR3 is TGTGCCGCCAGGGATTCTACGACTGAAGCTTTCTTT. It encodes CAARDSTTEAFF.

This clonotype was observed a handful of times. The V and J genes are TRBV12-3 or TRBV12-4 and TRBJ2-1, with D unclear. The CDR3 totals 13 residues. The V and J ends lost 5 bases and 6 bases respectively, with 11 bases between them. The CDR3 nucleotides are TGTGCCAGCAGTCGCGAGACTGTCAATGAGCAGTTCTTC. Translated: CASSRETVNEQFF.

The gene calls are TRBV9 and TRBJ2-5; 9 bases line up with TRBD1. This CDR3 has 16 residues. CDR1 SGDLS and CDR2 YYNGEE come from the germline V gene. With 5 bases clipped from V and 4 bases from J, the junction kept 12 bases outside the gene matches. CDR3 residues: CASSDTDRGIGETQYF. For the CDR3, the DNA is TGTGCCAGCAGTGATACCGACAGGGGGATTGGAGAGACCCAGTACTTC.

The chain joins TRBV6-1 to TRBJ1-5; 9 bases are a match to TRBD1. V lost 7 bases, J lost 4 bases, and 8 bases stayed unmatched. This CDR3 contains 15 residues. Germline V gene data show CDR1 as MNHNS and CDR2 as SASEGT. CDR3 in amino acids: CASNSPGTGNQPQHF. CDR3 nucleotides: TGTGCCAGCAACTCCCCCGGGACAGGGAATCAGCCCCAGCATTTT.

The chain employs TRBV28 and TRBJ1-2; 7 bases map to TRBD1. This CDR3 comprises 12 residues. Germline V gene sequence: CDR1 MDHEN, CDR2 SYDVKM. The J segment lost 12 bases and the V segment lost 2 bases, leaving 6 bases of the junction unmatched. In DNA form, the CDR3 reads TGTGCCAGCAGTTTAAGGACAGGTGGAAACACCTTC. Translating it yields CASSLRTGGNTF.

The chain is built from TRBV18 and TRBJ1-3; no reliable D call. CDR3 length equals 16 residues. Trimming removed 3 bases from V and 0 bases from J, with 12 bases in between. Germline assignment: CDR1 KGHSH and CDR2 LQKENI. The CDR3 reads CASSPSDQFSGNTIYF. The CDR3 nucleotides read TGTGCCAGCTCACCTTCAGACCAGTTCTCTGGAAACACCATATATTTT.

Written as DNA, the CDR3 is TGTGCCAGCAGTGAAATGGGGACGGACGAGCAGTACTTC. Protein: CASSEMGTDEQYF. The chain recombines TRBV2 with TRBJ2-7; the D gene could be TRBD1 or TRBD2 (5 bases each). Between the trimmed V and J ends, which lost 2 bases and 5 bases, there was a span of 10 bases. The germline V gene has CDR1 SNHLY and CDR2 FYNNEI. The CDR3 sequence is 13 residues long.

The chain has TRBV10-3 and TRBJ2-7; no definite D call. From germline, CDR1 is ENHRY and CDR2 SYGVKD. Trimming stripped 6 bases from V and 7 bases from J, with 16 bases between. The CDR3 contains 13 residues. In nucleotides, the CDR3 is TGTGCCATCAGCACCCCCTCTTTGGGTGAGCAGTACTTC. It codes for CAISTPSLGEQYF.

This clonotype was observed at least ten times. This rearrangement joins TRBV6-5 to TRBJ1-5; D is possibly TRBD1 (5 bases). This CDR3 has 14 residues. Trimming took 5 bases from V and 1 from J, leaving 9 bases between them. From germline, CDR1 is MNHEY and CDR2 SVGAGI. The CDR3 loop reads CASSPDRSNQPQHF. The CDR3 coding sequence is TGTGCCAGCAGTCCCGACAGAAGCAATCAGCCCCAGCATTTT.

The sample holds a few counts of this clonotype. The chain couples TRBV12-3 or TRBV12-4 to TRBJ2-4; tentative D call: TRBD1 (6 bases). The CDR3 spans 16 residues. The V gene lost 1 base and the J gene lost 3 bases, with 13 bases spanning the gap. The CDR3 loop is CASSLEQGRGKNIQYF. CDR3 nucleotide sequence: TGTGCCAGCAGTTTAGAACAGGGTCGGGGCAAAAACATTCAGTACTTC.

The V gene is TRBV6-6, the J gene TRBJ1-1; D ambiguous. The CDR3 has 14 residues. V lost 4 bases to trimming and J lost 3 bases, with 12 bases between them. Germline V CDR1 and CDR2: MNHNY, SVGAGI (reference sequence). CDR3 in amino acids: CASSFLDKDTEAFF. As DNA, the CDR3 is TGTGCCAGCAGTTTCTTAGATAAGGACACTGAAGCTTTCTTT.

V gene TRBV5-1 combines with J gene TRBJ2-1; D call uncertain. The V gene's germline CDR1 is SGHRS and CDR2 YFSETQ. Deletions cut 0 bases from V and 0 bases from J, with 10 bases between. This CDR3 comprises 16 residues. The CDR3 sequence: CASSLEGFPSYNEQFF. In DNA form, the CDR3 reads TGCGCCAGCAGCTTGGAAGGGTTTCCCTCCTACAATGAGCAGTTCTTC.

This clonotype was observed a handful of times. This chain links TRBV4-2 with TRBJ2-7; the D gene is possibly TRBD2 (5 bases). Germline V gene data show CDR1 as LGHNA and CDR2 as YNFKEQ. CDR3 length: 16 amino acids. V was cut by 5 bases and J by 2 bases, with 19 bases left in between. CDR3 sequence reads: CASSATSWARAYEQYF. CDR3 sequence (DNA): TGTGCCAGCAGCGCAACCTCGTGGGCGAGGGCCTACGAGCAGTACTTC.

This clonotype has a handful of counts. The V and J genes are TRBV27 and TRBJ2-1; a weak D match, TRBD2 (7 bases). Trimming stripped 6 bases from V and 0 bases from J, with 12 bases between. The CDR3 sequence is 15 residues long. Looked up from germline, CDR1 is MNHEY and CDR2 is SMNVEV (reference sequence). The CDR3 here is CASSRRGPSYNEQFF. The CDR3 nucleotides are TGTGCCAGCAGCCGGCGGGGGCCCTCCTACAATGAGCAGTTCTTC.

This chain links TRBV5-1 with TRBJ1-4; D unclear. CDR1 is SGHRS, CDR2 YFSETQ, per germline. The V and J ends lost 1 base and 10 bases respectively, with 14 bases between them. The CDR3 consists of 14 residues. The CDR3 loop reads CASSLQSDGRKLFF. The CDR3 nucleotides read TGCGCCAGCAGCTTGCAAAGCGACGGACGAAAACTGTTTTTT.

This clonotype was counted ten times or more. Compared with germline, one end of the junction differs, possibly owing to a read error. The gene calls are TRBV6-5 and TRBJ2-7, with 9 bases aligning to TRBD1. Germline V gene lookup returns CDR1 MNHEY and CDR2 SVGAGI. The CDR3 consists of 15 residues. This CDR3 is CASSSGTGSSYEQYF. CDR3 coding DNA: TGTGCTAGCAGCTCCGGGACAGGGTCCTCCTACGAGCAGTACTTC.

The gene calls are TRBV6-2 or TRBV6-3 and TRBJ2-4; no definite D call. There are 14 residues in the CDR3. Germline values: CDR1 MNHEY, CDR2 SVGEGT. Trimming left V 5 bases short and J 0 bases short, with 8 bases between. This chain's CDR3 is CASSQKLAKNIQYF. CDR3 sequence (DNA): TGTGCCAGCAGTCAGAAGCTAGCCAAAAACATTCAGTACTTC.